The clone carrying this T cell receptor beta chain was seen more than once but under ten times. The target antigen is unknown. The data were obtained in a study of spatial heterogeneity in lung cancer. Time point here: sample taken at primary tumor resection. MiXCR, run by TCRdb on the 5' RACE reads, gives a single entry per CDR3 protein. Here the sample spans approximately 26,000 distinct CDR3 sequences, roughly 10% being singletons. Whole-study results and caveats: Counts of expanded alpha and beta TCRs within tumors tracked the tumor nonsynonymous mutation count.

CDR3 length equals 15 residues. Looked up from germline, CDR1 is MNHEY and CDR2 is SMNVEV (reference sequence). V lost 3 bases and J 0 bases, leaving 11 bases between the germline ends. The receptor comes from a male donor with early-stage non-small cell lung cancer. This sequence joins TRBV27 and TRBJ1-1, with TRBD1 as a possible D gene (5 bases). Sequences were derived from lung tumor tissue, sampled at surgery. The CDR3 sequence: CASSFIQGVNTEAFF. The CDR3 bases are TGTGCCAGCAGTTTCATACAAGGGGTGAACACTGAAGCTTTCTTT.